Following are 16 T cell receptor beta chains from one sample sequenced in a study of CD8+ T cells in alopecia areata. After isolation, RNA underwent reverse transcription to generate cDNA as the sequencing template. The data were produced by immunoSEQ multiplex PCR, yet TCRdb's version contains in-frame clones alone and is incomplete. The table lists about 150,000 clones, 40% to 65% of them singletons. The source material was CD8+ T cells sorted from blood, sampled at week 0. The receptors come from a human donor with alopecia areata.

This chain joins TRBV9 and TRBJ2-2; possibly TRBD1 for D (5 bases). The V and J ends lost 0 bases and 0 bases respectively, with 6 bases between them. From germline, CDR1 is SGDLS and CDR2 YYNGEE. This CDR3 is built from 15 residues. The CDR3 spells CASSVGTSNTGELFF. The CDR3, as DNA: TGTGCCAGCAGCGTAGGGACATCGAACACCGGGGAGCTGTTTTTT.

V is TRBV16 and J is TRBJ1-2; TRBD1 aligns across 7 bases. V was clipped by 0 bases and J by 2 bases; unmatched bases: 6. Germline V CDR1 and CDR2: KGHSY, FQNENV. This CDR3 has 16 amino acids. This chain's CDR3 is CASSQSSRGFNYGYTF. In DNA, the CDR3 is TGTGCCAGCAGCCAATCGTCCAGGGGGTTCAACTATGGCTACACCTTC. The variable domain in full, completed from reference TRBV16 and TRBJ1-2, reads GEEVAQTPKHLVRGEGQKAKLYCAPIKGHSYVFWYQQVLKNEFKFLISFQNENVFDETGMPKERFSAKCLPNSPCSLEIQATKLEDSAVYFCASSQSSRGFNYGYTFGSGTRLTVV.

This clone was counted only a few times. The rearrangement joins TRBV4-3 to TRBJ2-2, with D uncertain. The V gene's germline CDR1 is LGHNA and CDR2 YSLEER. V lost 0 bases to trimming and J lost 4 bases, with 9 bases between them. This CDR3 is built from 15 residues. The CDR3, as DNA: TGCGCCAGCAGCCAAGATAGGCTCCCCACCGGGGAGCTGTTTTTT. Protein product: CASSQDRLPTGELFF.

This clone appeared once. V gene TRBV5-6 combines with J gene TRBJ2-5, with TRBD1 identical over 9 bases. Trimming removed 4 bases from V and 5 bases from J; junction bases left unmatched: 12. Germline V gene sequence: CDR1 SGHDT, CDR2 YYEEEE. The CDR3 has 16 residues. In DNA, the CDR3 is TGTGCCAGCAGCGCTAGGGACAGGGCTCGACTGGAGACCCAGTACTTC. This codes for CASSARDRARLETQYF.

This rearrangement joins TRBV5-6 to TRBJ1-2, with D tentatively TRBD1 (6 bases). This CDR3 contains 14 residues. Germline-derived CDR1 and CDR2 are SGHDT and YYEEEE. Trimming cost V 3 bases and J 4 bases, with 13 bases left between them. The CDR3 is CASSYRDKPYGYTF. DNA of the CDR3: TGTGCCAGCAGCTATCGGGACAAGCCCTATGGCTACACCTTC.

This clone was counted between two and nine times. The chain recombines TRBV7-9 with TRBJ2-2; no clear D gene. Germline lookup yields CDR1 SEHNR and CDR2 FQNEAQ (reference sequence). CDR3 length: 10 amino acids. Trimming cost V 2 bases and J 9 bases, with 1 base left between them. The CDR3 region has the DNA TGTGCCAGCAGCTTACGGGAGCTGTTTTTT. Translation: CASSLRELFF.

J is TRBJ1-1 and V is TRBV29-1, with D unresolved. Germline CDR1 and CDR2: SQVTM and ANQGSEA. Trimming stripped 0 bases from V and 5 bases from J, with 10 bases between. The CDR3 has 13 residues. The CDR3 loop is CSVEDQFRTEAFF. The CDR3 DNA reads as TGCAGCGTTGAAGATCAGTTCAGGACTGAAGCTTTCTTT.

This clone was detected only a few times. This sequence joins TRBV2 and TRBJ2-7; D is unresolved. Germline V gives CDR1 SNHLY, CDR2 FYNNEI. The CDR3 totals 13 residues. Between the trimmed V and J ends, which lost 6 bases and 0 bases, there was a span of 9 bases. CDR3 in DNA: TGTGCCAGCAGGGGCCCAAGCTCCTACGAGCAGTACTTC. Its protein product is CASRGPSSYEQYF.

The sample holds a few counts of this clone. The chain links TRBV13 to TRBJ2-1, with 7 bases lining up with TRBD1. The CDR3 runs to 13 residues. Trimming removed 3 bases from V and 7 bases from J; junction bases left unmatched: 3. Looked up from germline, CDR1 is PRHDT and CDR2 is FYEKMQ (reference sequence). The CDR3 protein is CASSFRGWNEQFF. The CDR3 DNA reads TGTGCCAGCAGCTTCAGGGGGTGGAATGAGCAGTTCTTC. Using reference TRBV13 and TRBJ2-1 for the parts outside the CDR3, the full variable domain is AAGVIQSPRHLIKEKRETATLKCYPIPRHDTVYWYQQGPGQDPQFLISFYEKMQSDKGSIPDRFSAQQFSDYHSELNMSSLELGDSALYFCASSFRGWNEQFFGPGTRLTVL.

The rearrangement joins TRBV4-1 to TRBJ2-2, with D perhaps TRBD2 (5 bases). V was shortened by 0 bases and J by 5 bases, with 7 bases between the two germline ends. The CDR3 has 14 residues. Per germline, CDR1 MGHRA and CDR2 YSYEKL. In DNA form, the CDR3 reads TGCGCCAGCAGCCAAGATGAGGGAACCGGGGAGCTGTTTTTT. Translated, it gives CASSQDEGTGELFF.

This chain links TRBV30 with TRBJ2-5; weak D call: TRBD1 (6 bases). The germline V and J ends were trimmed by 0 bases and 11 bases, with 19 bases remaining between them. The CDR3 consists of 14 residues. The germline CDR1 and CDR2 sequences are GTSNPN and SVGIG (reference sequence). The CDR3 reads CAWSVPPNREEQYF. The DNA of the CDR3 is TGTGCCTGGAGTGTACCCCCAAACAGGGAAGAGCAGTACTTC.

This clone was detected ten times or more. The chain couples TRBV10-2 to TRBJ2-3; D might be TRBD2 (5 bases). The CDR3 consists of 12 residues. CDR1 and CDR2 (germline): WSHSY, SAAADI. Trimming removed 8 bases from V and 1 base from J, with 7 bases in between. CDR3 bases: TGCGCCAGCGGAGGAGGCACAGATACGCAGTATTTT. This sequence encodes CASGGGTDTQYF.

This sequence joins TRBV15 and TRBJ2-1; D gene ambiguous. The V gene's germline CDR1 is LNHNV and CDR2 YYDKDF (reference sequence). Trimming removed 4 bases from V and 7 bases from J, with 20 bases in between. This CDR3 has 16 amino acids. In DNA, the CDR3 is TGTGCCACCAGCACCCGGGTGAGTCCTGTGGCGAATGAGCAGTTCTTC. It specifies CATSTRVSPVANEQFF.

This clone has only one observation. J is TRBJ2-7 and V is TRBV6-5, with D perhaps TRBD1 (7 bases). The CDR3 runs 13 residues. Germline V gene data show CDR1 as MNHEY and CDR2 as SVGAGI. Between the trimmed V and J ends, which lost 6 bases and 1 base, there was a span of 10 bases. The CDR3 DNA follows: TGTGCCAGCAGCGCGGGACAGTCCTACGAGCAGTACTTC. Translation: CASSAGQSYEQYF.

The CDR3 coding sequence is TGCGCCAGCAGCTCGGACAGGGGATTGAACACTGAAGCTTTCTTT. It translates to CASSSDRGLNTEAFF. The J gene is TRBJ1-1, the V gene TRBV5-1; 9 positions match TRBD1. V was clipped by 3 bases and J by 0 bases; unmatched bases: 3. This CDR3 spans 15 amino acids. Germline-derived CDR1 and CDR2 are SGHRS and YFSETQ. The whole variable domain, filled in from reference TRBV5-1 and TRBJ1-1, reads KAGVTQTPRYLIKTRGQQVTLSCSPISGHRSVSWYQQTPGQGLQFLFEYFSETQRNKGNFPGRFSGRQFSNSRSEMNVSTLELGDSALYLCASSSDRGLNTEAFFGQGTRLTVV.

The rearrangement uses TRBV29-1 and TRBJ2-3; D is uncertain. Between the trimmed V and J ends, which lost 7 bases and 0 bases, there was a span of 17 bases. This CDR3 is 15 amino acids long. Germline lookup yields CDR1 SQVTM and CDR2 ANQGSEA. The CDR3 sequence is CSGWWKDTSTDTQYF. The DNA for the CDR3 is TGCAGCGGTTGGTGGAAAGATACTAGCACAGATACGCAGTATTTT.